This T cell receptor beta chain was recovered during a study of CD8+ T cells in alopecia areata. Study overall: In an open-label trial, patients got 5 to 10 mg tofacitinib twice daily. For treated patients, severity scores reflected the percentage of scalp area affected.

Extraction and reverse transcription of RNA yielded cDNA as the sequencing template. The repertoire was sequenced with immunoSEQ multiplex PCR; TCRdb's copy has only in-frame clones and lacks some. This table holds some 200,000 clones, 45% to 75% found once. On this clone itself: The target antigen is unknown.

Points from the study as a whole: Association of baseline CD8+ expansion with response is uncertain owing to one nonresponder. Scalp and blood samples kept many expanded lesional clones throughout tofacitinib.

The treatment denotes: oral pan-JAK inhibitor, 5-10 mg twice daily. The ends lost 5 bases at V and 0 bases at J; junction bases unmatched: 11. Germline V lookup: CDR1 GTSNPN, CDR2 SVGIG (reference sequence). The CDR3 is 18 amino acids. The starting material was CD4+ T cells sorted from blood, obtained at week 4, from a patient treated with tofacitinib. The V gene is TRBV30, the J gene TRBJ2-6; 9 bases match TRBD1. The clonotype comes from a human donor with alopecia areata. The CDR3 region has the DNA TGTGCCTGGGAGCCGGGACAGGGACACCACTCTGGGGCCAACGTCCTGACTTTC. This translates into CAWEPGQGHHSGANVLTF.